These T cell receptor beta chains were read from a single sample in a study of cytomegalovirus exposure and HLA in healthy donors. Some clones are missing from TCRdb's copy, which holds only in-frame ones; the method was immunoSEQ multiplex PCR. In the table there are about 150,000 clones, approximately 60% of which are singletons. What was sequenced was PBMCs. These receptors were taken from a woman aged 55-70 years in good health and CMV-seropositive. The CDR3 runs from the conserved cysteine through the conserved F or W. The order of the fields is clone size, J gene, V gene, D gene, CDR3 protein, CDR3 DNA. D genes are given only for firm matches. Clone size is not always given. Where it is, it says once, few, many or a class for expanded clones.

clone_size: .
j_call: TRBJ2-5
v_call: TRBV5-1
d_call: TRBD2
cdr3_aa: CASRVGTSGRQETQYF
cdr3_nt: TGCGCCAGCAGAGTGGGGACTAGCGGGCGACAAGAGACCCAGTACTTC

clone_size: .
j_call: TRBJ2-7
v_call: TRBV7-9
d_call: .
cdr3_aa: CASSSLVMVKSDEQYF
cdr3_nt: TGTGCCAGCAGCTCGCTCGTCATGGTTAAATCGGACGAGCAGTACTTC

clone_size: .
j_call: TRBJ2-7
v_call: TRBV10-3
d_call: TRBD1
cdr3_aa: CAISEQGAYEQYF
cdr3_nt: TGTGCCATCAGTGAGCAGGGGGCTTACGAGCAGTACTTC

clone_size: few
j_call: TRBJ2-4
v_call: TRBV5-1
d_call: TRBD2
cdr3_aa: CASRQTSGRAGIQYF
cdr3_nt: TGCGCCAGCAGGCAGACTAGCGGGAGAGCGGGCATTCAGTACTTC

clone_size: .
j_call: TRBJ2-4
v_call: TRBV6-4
d_call: .
cdr3_aa: CASSDSQGLAKNIQYF
cdr3_nt: TGTGCCAGCAGTGACTCTCAGGGGCTGGCCAAAAACATTCAGTACTTC

clone_size: once
j_call: TRBJ2-1
v_call: TRBV19
d_call: TRBD2
cdr3_aa: CASSTSILAGEGDEQFF
cdr3_nt: TGTGCCAGTAGTACCTCAATACTAGCGGGAGAGGGGGATGAGCAGTTCTTC

clone_size: few
j_call: TRBJ2-3
v_call: TRBV27
d_call: TRBD2
cdr3_aa: CASSLLAGPTDTQYF
cdr3_nt: TGTGCCAGCAGTTTGCTAGCGGGGCCCACAGATACGCAGTATTTT

clone_size: .
j_call: TRBJ1-1
v_call: TRBV19
d_call: .
cdr3_aa: CASSYDRLNTEAFF
cdr3_nt: TGTGCCAGTAGTTATGACAGGCTGAACACTGAAGCTTTCTTT

clone_size: .
j_call: TRBJ2-3
v_call: TRBV5-6
d_call: TRBD1
cdr3_aa: CASRGQGRASTDTQYF
cdr3_nt: TGTGCCAGCAGGGGACAGGGCCGTGCTAGCACAGATACGCAGTATTTT

clone_size: once
j_call: TRBJ2-5
v_call: TRBV19
d_call: .
cdr3_aa: CASSTSARGEETQYF
cdr3_nt: TGTGCCAGTAGTACTAGCGCCCGCGGGGAGGAGACCCAGTACTTC

clone_size: .
j_call: TRBJ2-7
v_call: TRBV6-5
d_call: TRBD2
cdr3_aa: CASSPGGEQYF
cdr3_nt: TGTGCCAGCAGCCCGGGGGGCGAGCAGTACTTC

clone_size: .
j_call: TRBJ2-7
v_call: TRBV5-3
d_call: TRBD2
cdr3_aa: CARVLAGVAPYEQYF
cdr3_nt: TGTGCCAGAGTCCTAGCGGGAGTGGCGCCCTACGAGCAGTACTTC

clone_size: .
j_call: TRBJ2-3
v_call: TRBV12-5
d_call: TRBD2
cdr3_aa: CASGSGTSSGGDTQYF
cdr3_nt: TGTGCTAGTGGTTCGGGGACTAGCTCGGGGGGAGATACGCAGTATTTT

clone_size: .
j_call: TRBJ1-2
v_call: TRBV9
d_call: .
cdr3_aa: CASSVFTGLGGYTF
cdr3_nt: TGTGCCAGCAGCGTATTCACAGGGTTAGGGGGCTACACCTTC

clone_size: .
j_call: TRBJ1-1
v_call: TRBV10-3
d_call: .
cdr3_aa: CAITSTEVNTEAFF
cdr3_nt: TGTGCCATCACCTCCACTGAGGTGAACACTGAAGCTTTCTTT

clone_size: .
j_call: TRBJ2-1
v_call: TRBV15
d_call: TRBD2
cdr3_aa: CATRRRLAGAYNEQFF
cdr3_nt: TGTGCCACCAGAAGAAGACTAGCGGGGGCCTACAATGAGCAGTTCTTC

clone_size: once
j_call: TRBJ2-5
v_call: TRBV21-1
d_call: .
cdr3_aa: CASSSGPGQALREQYF
cdr3_nt: TGTGCCAGCAGCAGCGGCCCGGGACAGGCCTTACGGGAGCAGTACTTC

clone_size: few
j_call: TRBJ1-5
v_call: TRBV28
d_call: TRBD1
cdr3_aa: CASSSGYRGNQPQHF
cdr3_nt: TGTGCCAGCAGTAGCGGCTACAGGGGAAATCAGCCCCAGCATTTT

clone_size: .
j_call: TRBJ2-7
v_call: TRBV30
d_call: .
cdr3_aa: CAWSVGGAAYEQYF
cdr3_nt: TGTGCCTGGAGTGTGGGGGGGGCAGCCTACGAGCAGTACTTC

clone_size: .
j_call: TRBJ2-1
v_call: TRBV25-1
d_call: TRBD2
cdr3_aa: CASPRGPGGFDNEQFF
cdr3_nt: TGTGCCAGCCCCCGCGGGCCGGGAGGGTTCGACAATGAGCAGTTCTTC

clone_size: .
j_call: TRBJ2-5
v_call: TRBV5-1
d_call: .
cdr3_aa: CASSLALAEQETQYF
cdr3_nt: TGCGCCAGCAGCTTGGCCTTAGCGGAACAAGAGACCCAGTACTTC

clone_size: once
j_call: TRBJ2-7
v_call: TRBV7-2
d_call: TRBD2
cdr3_aa: CASSPGASGSSYEQYF
cdr3_nt: TGTGCCAGCAGCCCCGGTGCTAGCGGGAGTTCCTACGAGCAGTACTTC

clone_size: .
j_call: TRBJ2-3
v_call: TRBV4-3
d_call: .
cdr3_aa: CASSQTLTSTDTQYF
cdr3_nt: TGCGCCAGCAGCCAGACATTAACTAGCACAGATACGCAGTATTTT

clone_size: once
j_call: TRBJ2-5
v_call: TRBV7-2
d_call: TRBD2
cdr3_aa: CASSLSSGSETQYF
cdr3_nt: TGTGCCAGCAGCTTATCTAGCGGGAGTGAGACCCAGTACTTC

clone_size: .
j_call: TRBJ1-5
v_call: TRBV7-8
d_call: .
cdr3_aa: CASSPGGAFQPQHF
cdr3_nt: TGTGCCAGCAGCCCTGGCGGGGCGTTTCAGCCCCAGCATTTT

clone_size: .
j_call: TRBJ2-5
v_call: TRBV5-5
d_call: TRBD1
cdr3_aa: CASNHRGQGETQYF
cdr3_nt: TGTGCCAGTAACCACCGCGGACAGGGAGAGACCCAGTACTTC

clone_size: .
j_call: TRBJ1-5
v_call: TRBV7-9
d_call: TRBD1
cdr3_aa: CASSLGTGRSDQPQHF
cdr3_nt: TGTGCCAGCAGCTTAGGGACAGGGCGCTCGGATCAGCCCCAGCATTTT

clone_size: .
j_call: TRBJ2-7
v_call: TRBV10-3
d_call: .
cdr3_aa: CAISEGGELYEQYF
cdr3_nt: TGTGCCATCAGTGAAGGGGGGGAGCTCTACGAGCAGTACTTC

clone_size: .
j_call: TRBJ2-2
v_call: TRBV28
d_call: .
cdr3_aa: CASSSGSWSGTGELFF
cdr3_nt: TGTGCCAGCAGTTCGGGATCTTGGAGTGGCACCGGGGAGCTGTTTTTT

clone_size: .
j_call: TRBJ2-1
v_call: TRBV19
d_call: TRBD1
cdr3_aa: CATRSGGADEQFF
cdr3_nt: TGTGCCACCAGATCAGGGGGCGCGGATGAGCAGTTCTTC

clone_size: .
j_call: TRBJ2-7
v_call: TRBV10-2
d_call: TRBD1
cdr3_aa: CASSARQGWYEQYF
cdr3_nt: TGCGCCAGCAGTGCCCGACAGGGTTGGTACGAGCAGTACTTC

clone_size: .
j_call: TRBJ2-5
v_call: TRBV5-1
d_call: TRBD1
cdr3_aa: CASSLVTGGAETQYF
cdr3_nt: TGCGCCAGCAGCTTGGTGACAGGGGGCGCAGAGACCCAGTACTTC

clone_size: once
j_call: TRBJ2-3
v_call: TRBV18
d_call: TRBD2
cdr3_aa: CASSPSGMLTDTQYF
cdr3_nt: TGTGCCAGCTCACCGAGCGGGATGTTGACAGATACGCAGTATTTT

clone_size: few
j_call: TRBJ2-3
v_call: TRBV4-3
d_call: .
cdr3_aa: CASSKGLAGNTDTQYF
cdr3_nt: TGCGCCAGCAGCAAGGGGTTGGCGGGAAACACAGATACGCAGTATTTT

clone_size: many
j_call: TRBJ1-4
v_call: TRBV28
d_call: .
cdr3_aa: CASSWPAVGGKLFF
cdr3_nt: TGTGCCAGCAGTTGGCCTGCGGTCGGAGGAAAACTGTTTTTT

clone_size: .
j_call: TRBJ2-5
v_call: TRBV10-3
d_call: TRBD1
cdr3_aa: CATGTGGPNAETQYF
cdr3_nt: TGTGCCACCGGGACAGGGGGCCCCAATGCAGAGACCCAGTACTTC

clone_size: few
j_call: TRBJ2-1
v_call: TRBV29-1
d_call: .
cdr3_aa: CSFARDNEQFF
cdr3_nt: TGCAGCTTCGCCAGGGACAATGAGCAGTTCTTC

clone_size: .
j_call: TRBJ1-1
v_call: TRBV5-6
d_call: .
cdr3_aa: CASSYWGGLNTEAFF
cdr3_nt: TGTGCCAGCAGTTATTGGGGGGGCCTGAACACTGAAGCTTTCTTT

clone_size: once
j_call: TRBJ2-7
v_call: TRBV14
d_call: TRBD2
cdr3_aa: CASSLRTSGSSNLHEQYF
cdr3_nt: TGTGCCAGCAGCCTCCGGACTAGCGGGAGTAGTAACCTCCACGAGCAGTACTTC

clone_size: .
j_call: TRBJ2-3
v_call: TRBV2
d_call: .
cdr3_aa: CASSEYGGSSTDTQYF
cdr3_nt: TGTGCCAGCAGTGAATATGGGGGGTCCTCCACAGATACGCAGTATTTT